What follows describes a single TCR beta chain. The V end was cut by 7 bases, the J end by 6 bases, with 16 bases between. CDR1 and CDR2 (germline): WNHNN, SYGVQD (reference sequence). The CDR3 is 14 amino acids. This record belongs to a study of T cell responses to AZD1222 COVID-19 vaccine. Assay used: immunoSEQ multiplex PCR; TCRdb lists only in-frame clones, some missing. Among about 79,000 clones listed, 83% were seen once. The source was peripheral blood, collected 28 days after the second AZD1222 dose. The chain is built from TRBV10-1 and TRBJ1-5; D is unclear. This clonotype was obtained from an adult who received the AZD1222 COVID-19 vaccine. The CDR3 here is CASKGRRPFQPQHF. CDR3 DNA sequence: TGCGCCAGCAAAGGCAGGCGGCCCTTTCAGCCCCAGCATTTT.